The present T cell receptor (beta chain) was sequenced within a study of CD8 T cells in ankylosing spondylitis. Germline lookup yields CDR1 SGHRS and CDR2 YFSETQ. This CDR3 is 14 amino acids long. Trimming took off 3 bases at V and 3 bases at J, with 12 bases between the two ends. From the 5' RACE reads, TCRdb called clonotypes with MiXCR, one entry per CDR3 protein. The repertoire includes about 360,000 distinct CDR3 sequences, roughly 15% of them detected once, and around 1% sits in the top ten. This clonotype was recorded a few times. This chain links TRBV5-1 with TRBJ2-5; maybe TRBD1 (5 bases). The sequence was obtained from a male donor with ankylosing spondylitis or in good health (not recorded which). The sequenced sample was blood, either unsorted or a sorted T cell fraction (not recorded which). The CDR3 protein is CASSSGSGKETQYF. The CDR3 DNA reads TGCGCCAGCAGCTCCGGATCAGGGAAAGAGACCCAGTACTTC.